A selection of T cell receptor beta chains follows, all from one sample in a study of PD-L1 blockade in urothelial cancer. Data came from immunoSEQ multiplex PCR; TCRdb stores just in-frame clones and leaves some out. The sample consists of tens of thousands of clones, approximately 86% of them appearing once. Sequenced here: PBMCs, sampled around atezolizumab (anti-PD-L1) treatment. The receptors here all came from a man older than 75 with urothelial cancer. CDR3s leave out the opening cysteine and the closing phenylalanine or tryptophan. Only some rows state a clone size, as once, few, many or a class for expanded clones.

CDR3aa	v_gene	j_gene	len	abundance
ASSQNDRGGYEQY	TRBV4-3	TRBJ2-7	13	.
ASSLEGAVGYYGYT	TRBV7-9	TRBJ1-2	14	.
ASSFGAAGQFGEQY	TRBV11-2	TRBJ2-7	14	.
ASSPPGRWAETQY	TRBV5-6	TRBJ2-5	13	.
ASGLVRYSEGAQETQY	TRBV12-5	TRBJ2-5	16	.
ASSLPDLGPRNDNEQF	TRBV28	TRBJ2-1	16	.
ASTLLRGRGTGELF	TRBV19	TRBJ2-2	14	.
AWGASYEQY	TRBV30	TRBJ2-7	9	.
ASSFDRQGREAF	TRBV5-1	TRBJ1-1	12	.
ASSLTGNSYEQY	TRBV7-9	TRBJ2-7	12	.
ASSSTSDGTGGRGYT	TRBV5-4	TRBJ1-2	15	.
ASSQTGTADQPQH	TRBV4-3	TRBJ1-5	13	few
ASSPLTRGHTEAF	TRBV18	TRBJ1-1	13	.
ASSDTRTGGYEQY	TRBV6-1	TRBJ2-7	13	.
ASGSRDRNTIY	TRBV2	TRBJ1-3	11	.
ASSRGFRDSEQY	TRBV21-1	TRBJ2-7	12	.
ASSLQGEHQPQH	TRBV5-4	TRBJ1-5	12	.
ASSLGAHSGNTIY	TRBV27	TRBJ1-3	13	.
AWSTGSNQPQH	TRBV30	TRBJ1-5	11	.
ASSPQGFLAKNIQY	TRBV11-2	TRBJ2-4	14	.
ASSFDRGEQF	TRBV5-6	TRBJ2-1	10	.
ASSSQGGVTEKLF	TRBV5-4	TRBJ1-4	13	once
ASSIGTLAGLGNEQF	TRBV19	TRBJ2-1	15	.
ASSVNGLSNEKLF	TRBV2	TRBJ1-4	13	.
ASSLGQGMNYGYT	TRBV5-1	TRBJ1-2	13	.
ASSKGRQAVWGYT	TRBV19	TRBJ1-2	13	few
ASSQVQGAAGPQH	TRBV4-1	TRBJ1-5	13	.
ASSQGYPLAAEGRHEQF	TRBV4-3	TRBJ2-1	17	.
ATSRDPASSYNEQF	TRBV15	TRBJ2-1	14	.
ASSVIGLWSTDTQY	TRBV9	TRBJ2-3	14	.
ASSIGAVEAF	TRBV19	TRBJ1-1	10	.
ASSFLRDRVNEQF	TRBV19	TRBJ2-1	13	.
ASIPQGSDGYT	TRBV7-9	TRBJ1-2	11	.
ATSGGLVHDEQF	TRBV15	TRBJ2-1	12	.
ASSAGQGNSYEQY	TRBV19	TRBJ2-7	13	.
ASSYLRGTETQY	TRBV7-9	TRBJ2-5	12	.
ASSPPGTGGDYGYT	TRBV18	TRBJ1-2	14	.
ASSPRVAPGELF	TRBV7-9	TRBJ2-2	12	.
ASSNWDRGLGNEQF	TRBV21-1	TRBJ2-1	14	.
ASSPRTGELF	TRBV7-9	TRBJ2-2	10	once
ASSPGLAAFYEQY	TRBV4-2	TRBJ2-7	13	.
ASRASGTTYEQY	TRBV6-5	TRBJ2-7	12	.
ASSPLAGVHSEQF	TRBV28	TRBJ2-1	13	.
SVVQGFIGETQY	TRBV29-1	TRBJ2-5	12	.
ASSLLAGGSYNEQF	TRBV4-2	TRBJ2-1	14	.